A selection of T cell receptor beta chains follows, all from one sample in a study of blood T cell repertoires in COVID-19. This table comes from immunoSEQ multiplex PCR, and its TCRdb copy is limited to in-frame clones, with some not included. The sample has approximately 17,000 clones, approximately 90% seen once. Input material: PBMCs or T cells enriched from blood (not recorded which). Every receptor here comes from a woman aged 25 to 39 who had recovered from COVID-19. The CDR3 runs from the conserved cysteine through the conserved F or W. D genes are given only for firm matches. For some rows the clone size is stated as once, few or many, or as a class when expanded; others skip it.

cdr3_nt,cdr3_aa,j_call,v_call,clone_size,d_call
TGCGCCAGCAGCCGGGTGCCGGATGGGGGGACTGAAGCTTTCTTT,CASSRVPDGGTEAFF,TRBJ1-1,TRBV4-3,few,NA
TGTGCCAGCACCCCCGGGCTAGCGAACACTGAAGCTTTCTTT,CASTPGLANTEAFF,TRBJ1-1,TRBV7-2,NA,NA
TGTGCCAGCAGCTTCCAGGACAGAGGGCAGTTCTTC,CASSFQDRGQFF,TRBJ2-1,TRBV7-9,NA,NA
TGTGCCTGGACCTTCTCGTTGAACACTGAAGCTTTCTTT,CAWTFSLNTEAFF,TRBJ1-1,TRBV30,NA,NA
TGTGCCAGCACCACATATAACGAGCAGTACTTC,CASTTYNEQYF,TRBJ2-7,TRBV6-5,NA,NA
TGTGCCAGCAGTTCCCAGGGGGCCGGGGAGCTGTTTTTT,CASSSQGAGELFF,TRBJ2-2,TRBV6-4,NA,TRBD1
TGTGCCAGCAGCTTAGAGGAGGGTCCTGGAAACACCATATATTTT,CASSLEEGPGNTIYF,TRBJ1-3,TRBV7-6,NA,NA
TGTGCCAGCAGCTTAGCACAAGGGGGGAACACTGAAGCTTTCTTT,CASSLAQGGNTEAFF,TRBJ1-1,TRBV7-6,NA,NA
TGTGCCAGCAGTGTTGACAGCGGGGGGCCTAGCGGGGAGCTGTTTTTT,CASSVDSGGPSGELFF,TRBJ2-2,TRBV6-1,NA,TRBD2
TGTGCCAGCAGCCCCGCCGGGACAGGGGGCTTAAATGGCTACACCTTC,CASSPAGTGGLNGYTF,TRBJ1-2,TRBV5-6,NA,TRBD1
TGTGCCAGTAGCCACCACTTAGCGGGGGTTGGAGAGACCCAGTACTTC,CASSHHLAGVGETQYF,TRBJ2-5,TRBV19,NA,TRBD2
TGTGCCTGGAGTGTAGGGTGGGCCGGGGAACTGTTTTTT,CAWSVGWAGELFF,TRBJ1-4,TRBV30,NA,NA
TGTGCCAGCTCGCAGACTAGCGGGGGGGCAGATACGCAGTATTTT,CASSQTSGGADTQYF,TRBJ2-3,TRBV3-1/TRBV3-2,NA,TRBD2
TGTGCCAGCAGCTTAGCACGGGGTAGAACTGAAGCTTTCTTT,CASSLARGRTEAFF,TRBJ1-1,TRBV7-8,few,NA
TGTGCCACCCCCGGGTGCAGCTCCTACAATGAGCAGTTCTTC,CATPGCSSYNEQFF,TRBJ2-1,TRBV24-1,NA,NA
TGTGCCAGCAGCTTTGAGGGGGCCGCCTACAATGAGCAGTTCTTC,CASSFEGAAYNEQFF,TRBJ2-1,TRBV5-5,NA,TRBD1
TGCGCCAGCAGAACGGACAGCCTGAACACTGAAGCTTTCTTT,CASRTDSLNTEAFF,TRBJ1-1,TRBV5-1,NA,NA
TGTGCCAGCAGCTTGGGAGCCTTAGGAGGAACAGATACGCAGTATTTT,CASSLGALGGTDTQYF,TRBJ2-3,TRBV7-2,NA,NA